This T cell receptor (beta chain) derives from a study of blood T cell repertoires in COVID-19. Study-wide context: COVID-19 samples, acute and convalescent, were from the United States, Italy and Spain.

Trimming took 8 bases from V and 1 from J; bases not matched to a gene: 10. The CDR3 covers 15 residues. Germline CDR1 and CDR2: LNHDA and SQIVND (reference sequence). Sequenced by immunoSEQ multiplex PCR; TCRdb stores in-frame clones only, minus some. The sample includes more than 25,000 clones, 89% of them seen just once. J is TRBJ1-1 and V is TRBV19; 7 bases agree with TRBD1. Sequences were obtained from peripheral blood. The origin of this receptor is a human donor with acute or convalescent COVID-19. The donor label of this sample is uncertain. This chain's CDR3 is CASRKGRDRNTEAFF. CDR3 bases: TGTGCCAGTCGGAAAGGCCGGGACAGGAACACTGAAGCTTTCTTT.